Listed below are T cell receptor beta chains from one sample, sequenced in a study of shared clonotypes between healthy human individuals. Profiled with immunoSEQ multiplex PCR; TCRdb holds only in-frame clones, not every one. The sample lists fewer than 650,000 clones; 76% were seen once. Sequenced: PBMCs. The receptors come from a woman aged 40 to 55 in good health. Some clones in this sample may be carry-over from other donors' samples. The CDR3 runs from the conserved cysteine through the conserved F or W. A D gene is named only where the DNA matches it firmly. Clone size is shown for a subset of rows, as once, few, many or a class of expanded clone.

clone_size,v_call,d_call,j_call,cdr3_aa,cdr3_nt
NA,TRBV5-6,NA,TRBJ1-2,CASSLGRDHYGYTF,TGTGCCAGCAGCTTGGGTAGGGACCACTATGGCTACACCTTC
NA,TRBV18,NA,TRBJ1-2,CASSFLLDTSSDGYTF,TGTGCCAGCTCATTTCTCCTGGACACCTCCTCCGATGGCTACACCTTC
NA,TRBV5-1,TRBD1,TRBJ2-5,CASSLAPGTGQETQYF,TGCGCCAGCAGCTTGGCTCCCGGGACAGGCCAAGAGACCCAGTACTTC
NA,TRBV7-2,TRBD1,TRBJ1-1,CASSRQTGGTEAFF,TGTGCCAGCAGTAGACAGACAGGGGGGACTGAAGCTTTCTTT
few,TRBV29-1,NA,TRBJ1-4,CSVDTGFRGEKLFF,TGCAGCGTGGATACAGGGTTTCGGGGTGAAAAACTGTTTTTT
NA,TRBV5-1,TRBD2,TRBJ2-2,CASSLGAGVTGELFF,TGCGCCAGCAGCTTGGGAGCGGGAGTTACCGGGGAGCTGTTTTTT
NA,TRBV6-6,NA,TRBJ2-7,CASSPQYEQYF,TGTGCCAGCAGTCCCCAATACGAGCAGTACTTC
few,TRBV5-1,TRBD2,TRBJ2-7,CASSLLGLAGVEQYF,TGCGCCAGCAGCTTGTTAGGACTAGCGGGAGTCGAGCAGTACTTC
NA,TRBV4-1,NA,TRBJ2-1,CASSQPTERPGGKQFF,TGCGCCAGCAGCCAACCCACCGAGCGGCCTGGGGGGAAGCAGTTCTTC
NA,TRBV6-5,NA,TRBJ2-7,CASSYPLRCKQYF,TGTGCCAGCAGTTACCCCCTGCGGTGTAAGCAGTACTTC
NA,TRBV4-3,TRBD1,TRBJ1-1,CASSQRGTATEAFF,TGCGCCAGCAGCCAGCGGGGGACAGCCACTGAAGCTTTCTTT
NA,TRBV30,TRBD1,TRBJ1-2,CAWSAPTGAHYGYTF,TGTGCCTGGAGTGCCCCGACAGGGGCTCACTATGGCTACACCTTC
NA,TRBV7-9,NA,TRBJ1-2,CASSLLEAATLKYGYTF,TGTGCCAGCAGCTTATTAGAGGCAGCCACGCTAAAGTATGGCTACACCTTC
NA,TRBV27,TRBD2,TRBJ2-5,CASSLSGTSGRARRETQYF,TGTGCCAGCAGTTTATCGGGGACTAGCGGGAGGGCCAGGAGAGAGACCCAGTACTTC
NA,TRBV6-5,NA,TRBJ1-2,CASRRGGGNYGYTF,TGTGCCAGCAGGAGGGGGGGAGGAAACTATGGCTACACCTTC
NA,TRBV2,TRBD1,TRBJ2-7,CASSQTGTYEQYF,TGTGCCAGCAGCCAGACAGGGACCTACGAGCAGTACTTC
NA,TRBV28,NA,TRBJ2-1,CASSLFGALRVGEQFF,TGTGCCAGCAGTTTATTTGGGGCGCTACGTGTAGGGGAGCAGTTCTTC
once,TRBV5-1,NA,TRBJ2-5,CASSPDPAEGSQYF,TGCGCCAGCAGCCCTGACCCCGCCGAGGGGTCCCAGTACTTC
NA,TRBV11-2,NA,TRBJ1-2,CASSLLGAGVSHGYTF,TGTGCCAGCAGCTTGCTTGGGGCAGGGGTATCCCATGGCTACACCTTC
NA,TRBV29-1,NA,TRBJ1-1,CSVDRGGMNTEAFF,TGCAGCGTTGATCGGGGGGGCATGAACACTGAAGCTTTCTTT
once,TRBV27,NA,TRBJ1-3,CASSLSGPDSGNTIYF,TGTGCCAGCAGTTTATCGGGGCCGGACTCTGGAAACACCATATATTTT